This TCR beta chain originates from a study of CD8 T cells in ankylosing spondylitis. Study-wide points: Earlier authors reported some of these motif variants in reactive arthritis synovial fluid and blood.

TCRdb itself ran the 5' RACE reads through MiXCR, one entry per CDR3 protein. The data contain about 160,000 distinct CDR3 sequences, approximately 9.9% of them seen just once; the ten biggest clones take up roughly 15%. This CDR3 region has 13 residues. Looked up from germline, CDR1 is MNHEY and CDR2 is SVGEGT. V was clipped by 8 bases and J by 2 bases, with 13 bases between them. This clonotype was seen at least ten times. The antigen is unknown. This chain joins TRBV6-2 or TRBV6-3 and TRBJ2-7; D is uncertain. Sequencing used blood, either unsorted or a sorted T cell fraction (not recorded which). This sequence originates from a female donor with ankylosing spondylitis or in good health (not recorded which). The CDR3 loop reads CASGDVRTYEQYF. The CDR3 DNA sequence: TGTGCCAGCGGAGACGTTCGCACCTACGAGCAGTACTTC.